These T cell receptor beta chains were read from a single sample in a study of CD8 T cells in Susac syndrome. In TCRdb, the immunoSEQ multiplex PCR reads were re-called with MiXCR into one record per CDR3 protein. The sample includes about 140,000 distinct CDR3 sequences, over 90% of them seen just once. Sequenced input: CD4+ T cells from PBMCs. Receptors were obtained from a human donor with Susac syndrome. Both conserved end residues are part of each CDR3. Fields, in order: J gene, clone size, V gene, D gene, CDR3 DNA, CDR3 protein. A D gene is named only where the DNA matches it firmly. A clone size is listed for some rows: how often the clone was seen (once, few, many), or a class if it is expanded.

J gene: TRBJ2-4
clone size: .
V gene: TRBV3-1
D gene: .
CDR3 DNA: TGTGCCAGCAGCCAAACGCAGGGGAGCAAAAACATTCAGTACTTC
CDR3 protein: CASSQTQGSKNIQYF

J gene: TRBJ1-1
clone size: .
V gene: TRBV19
D gene: TRBD1
CDR3 DNA: TGTGCCAGTAGTAGAGGGGGCAGTTGGAACACTGAAGCTTTCTTT
CDR3 protein: CASSRGGSWNTEAFF

J gene: TRBJ1-1
clone size: .
V gene: TRBV29-1
D gene: TRBD1
CDR3 DNA: TGCAGCGTTCGTACAGGGGCCACTGAAGCTTTCTTT
CDR3 protein: CSVRTGATEAFF

J gene: TRBJ1-5
clone size: .
V gene: TRBV24-1
D gene: .
CDR3 DNA: TGTGCCACCAGTGATTGTGGGCGCAGTTCCAGCAATCAGCCCCAGCATTTT
CDR3 protein: CATSDCGRSSSNQPQHF

J gene: TRBJ1-5
clone size: .
V gene: TRBV12-3/TRBV12-4
D gene: .
CDR3 DNA: TGTGCCAGCAGCCGAGACGGACGCAATCAGCCCCAGCATTTT
CDR3 protein: CASSRDGRNQPQHF

J gene: TRBJ2-1
clone size: once
V gene: TRBV3-1
D gene: .
CDR3 DNA: TGTGCCAGCAGCCAAGCCTTCGCTGGGGGGCACTACAATGAGCAGTTCTTC
CDR3 protein: CASSQAFAGGHYNEQFF

J gene: TRBJ1-6
clone size: .
V gene: TRBV30
D gene: TRBD1
CDR3 DNA: TGTGCCTGGAGTCCCACAGGGGGTTCACCCCTCCACTTT
CDR3 protein: CAWSPTGGSPLHF

J gene: TRBJ1-1
clone size: .
V gene: TRBV18
D gene: .
CDR3 DNA: TGTGCCAGCTCACCAGAACAGCGAACTGAAGCTTTCTTT
CDR3 protein: CASSPEQRTEAFF

J gene: TRBJ2-6
clone size: .
V gene: TRBV3-1
D gene: TRBD1
CDR3 DNA: TGTGCCAGCAGCGACCGGACAGGTGCTTACTCTGGGGCCAACGTCCTGACTTTC
CDR3 protein: CASSDRTGAYSGANVLTF

J gene: TRBJ1-1
clone size: .
V gene: TRBV4-1
D gene: TRBD1
CDR3 DNA: TGCGCCAGCAGCCAAGTACGGGACAGGGGATTCGTGAGTGGAACTGAAGCTTTCTTT
CDR3 protein: CASSQVRDRGFVSGTEAFF

J gene: TRBJ2-5
clone size: .
V gene: TRBV6-1
D gene: .
CDR3 DNA: TGTGCCAGCCGAATGGGCAGCGCACAAGAGACCCAGTACTTC
CDR3 protein: CASRMGSAQETQYF

J gene: TRBJ1-1
clone size: .
V gene: TRBV20-1
D gene: .
CDR3 DNA: TGCAGTGCTTTCGGGACACTCGAAGCTTTCTTT
CDR3 protein: CSAFGTLEAFF

J gene: TRBJ2-4
clone size: .
V gene: TRBV6-6
D gene: TRBD2
CDR3 DNA: TGTGCCAGCAGGAGGGGACTAGCGGCAAACAAAAACATTCAGTACTTC
CDR3 protein: CASRRGLAANKNIQYF

J gene: TRBJ2-1
clone size: .
V gene: TRBV27
D gene: TRBD2
CDR3 DNA: TGTGCCAGCAGTTTATCGGGGGGACTAGCCGGCAATGAGCAGTTCTTC
CDR3 protein: CASSLSGGLAGNEQFF

J gene: TRBJ2-3
clone size: .
V gene: TRBV19
D gene: TRBD2
CDR3 DNA: TGTGCCAGTAGTGTTAGCGGGAGGTGGGATACGCAGTATTTT
CDR3 protein: CASSVSGRWDTQYF

J gene: TRBJ2-1
clone size: .
V gene: TRBV9
D gene: TRBD1
CDR3 DNA: TGTGCCAGCAGCGACAGGGGGAACAATGAGCAGTTCTTC
CDR3 protein: CASSDRGNNEQFF

J gene: TRBJ2-3
clone size: .
V gene: TRBV5-1
D gene: .
CDR3 DNA: TGTGCCAGCAGCTTGAGCACAGATACGCAGTATTTT
CDR3 protein: CASSLSTDTQYF

J gene: TRBJ2-1
clone size: .
V gene: TRBV15
D gene: TRBD2
CDR3 DNA: TGTGCCACCAGCAGCACTAGCGGGAGCTACAATGAGCAGTTCTTC
CDR3 protein: CATSSTSGSYNEQFF

J gene: TRBJ2-1
clone size: .
V gene: TRBV10-3
D gene: TRBD2
CDR3 DNA: TGTGCCACACTAGCGGGAGCTGGAAATGAGCAGTTCTTC
CDR3 protein: CATLAGAGNEQFF

J gene: TRBJ2-6
clone size: .
V gene: TRBV7-2
D gene: .
CDR3 DNA: TGTGCCAGCAGCTTGACTCCTATTGGGGCCAACGTCCTGACTTTC
CDR3 protein: CASSLTPIGANVLTF

J gene: TRBJ2-7
clone size: .
V gene: TRBV29-1
D gene: .
CDR3 DNA: TGCAGCGCCCGGACAGCGTACGAGCAGTACTTC
CDR3 protein: CSARTAYEQYF

J gene: TRBJ2-5
clone size: .
V gene: TRBV19
D gene: TRBD1
CDR3 DNA: TGTGCCAGTGGACAGGGACTGGGAGAGACCCAGTACTTC
CDR3 protein: CASGQGLGETQYF

J gene: TRBJ2-5
clone size: once
V gene: TRBV7-9
D gene: TRBD1
CDR3 DNA: TGTGCCAGCAGCTCCCCGGGACAGCAAGAGACCCAGTACTTC
CDR3 protein: CASSSPGQQETQYF

J gene: TRBJ2-7
clone size: .
V gene: TRBV6-2/TRBV6-3
D gene: TRBD2
CDR3 DNA: TGTGCCAGCAGTTACCAAGGGACTAGCGGGAGAACGCAGTACTTC
CDR3 protein: CASSYQGTSGRTQYF

J gene: TRBJ1-5
clone size: .
V gene: TRBV12-3/TRBV12-4
D gene: .
CDR3 DNA: TGTGCCAGCAGATACAATGAACAGCCCCAGCATTTT
CDR3 protein: CASRYNEQPQHF

J gene: TRBJ2-3
clone size: .
V gene: TRBV20-1
D gene: TRBD2
CDR3 DNA: TGCAGTGCTAGACCGGGACTACTAGCCACAGATACGCAGTATTTT
CDR3 protein: CSARPGLLATDTQYF

J gene: TRBJ1-3
clone size: .
V gene: TRBV2
D gene: .
CDR3 DNA: TGTGCCAGCAGTGAAAGCCGGGTTCCTGGAAACACCATATATTTT
CDR3 protein: CASSESRVPGNTIYF

J gene: TRBJ1-5
clone size: .
V gene: TRBV20-1
D gene: .
CDR3 DNA: TGCAGTGCCCATCAGGGGTCTAGCAATCAGCCCCAGCATTTT
CDR3 protein: CSAHQGSSNQPQHF

J gene: TRBJ2-1
clone size: .
V gene: TRBV12-3/TRBV12-4
D gene: .
CDR3 DNA: TGTGCCAGCAGCCCTCGTCCCGGAGAGCAGTTCTTC
CDR3 protein: CASSPRPGEQFF

J gene: TRBJ2-7
clone size: .
V gene: TRBV7-9
D gene: .
CDR3 DNA: TGTGCCAGCAGCTCGGAAGCCTCCTACGAGCAGTACTTC
CDR3 protein: CASSSEASYEQYF

J gene: TRBJ2-5
clone size: .
V gene: TRBV2
D gene: .
CDR3 DNA: TGTGCCAGCAGGAACAGTTTGATTCAAGAGACCCAGTACTTC
CDR3 protein: CASRNSLIQETQYF

J gene: TRBJ2-7
clone size: .
V gene: TRBV12-3/TRBV12-4
D gene: TRBD1
CDR3 DNA: TGTGCCAGCAGTTCCCTGGGACAGGGTTTAGACGAGCAGTACTTC
CDR3 protein: CASSSLGQGLDEQYF

J gene: TRBJ2-1
clone size: once
V gene: TRBV20-1
D gene: TRBD2
CDR3 DNA: TGCAGTGCTAGAGATGTTACTAGCGGGACGTCTTACAATGAGCAGTTCTTC
CDR3 protein: CSARDVTSGTSYNEQFF

J gene: TRBJ2-2
clone size: .
V gene: TRBV7-8
D gene: .
CDR3 DNA: TGTGCCAGCACCCAGGGGAACACCGGGGAGCTGTTTTTT
CDR3 protein: CASTQGNTGELFF

J gene: TRBJ2-5
clone size: .
V gene: TRBV27
D gene: .
CDR3 DNA: TGTGCCAGCAGTTCCAAGCAGGGAAGGTCCAAGCAAGAGACCCAGTACTTC
CDR3 protein: CASSSKQGRSKQETQYF

J gene: TRBJ2-4
clone size: .
V gene: TRBV7-9
D gene: .
CDR3 DNA: TGTGCCAGCAGCCAGACAGGGCTTAGCGGAAACATTCAGTACTTC
CDR3 protein: CASSQTGLSGNIQYF

J gene: TRBJ1-2
clone size: .
V gene: TRBV6-1
D gene: TRBD1
CDR3 DNA: TGTGCCAGCAGCATAGACAGGGAGTCGGAGGGCTACACCTTC
CDR3 protein: CASSIDRESEGYTF

J gene: TRBJ2-5
clone size: .
V gene: TRBV11-1
D gene: TRBD2
CDR3 DNA: TGTGCCAGCAGCGGCGGGAGGAGGGAGACCCAGTACTTC
CDR3 protein: CASSGGRRETQYF

J gene: TRBJ2-2
clone size: .
V gene: TRBV5-4
D gene: TRBD1
CDR3 DNA: TGTGCCAGCAGCTTGAACAGGGGCGTTAGCACCGGGGAGCTGTTTTTT
CDR3 protein: CASSLNRGVSTGELFF

J gene: TRBJ1-1
clone size: .
V gene: TRBV3-1
D gene: .
CDR3 DNA: TGTGCCAGCAGCCTCATTCGAAGTACTGAAGCTTTCTTT
CDR3 protein: CASSLIRSTEAFF

J gene: TRBJ1-2
clone size: .
V gene: TRBV4-1
D gene: TRBD1
CDR3 DNA: TGCGCCAGCAGCCATCAACAGGGGAACAGAGTCTATGGCTACACCTTC
CDR3 protein: CASSHQQGNRVYGYTF

J gene: TRBJ2-3
clone size: .
V gene: TRBV7-3
D gene: TRBD2
CDR3 DNA: TGTGCCAGCAGCTCTAGAGGGCAGCGGGGGGGCCCAGATACGCAGTATTTT
CDR3 protein: CASSSRGQRGGPDTQYF

J gene: TRBJ1-2
clone size: once
V gene: TRBV9
D gene: .
CDR3 DNA: TGTGCCAGCAGCCCGATACAGGGTGAGGGCTACACCTTC
CDR3 protein: CASSPIQGEGYTF

J gene: TRBJ2-2
clone size: .
V gene: TRBV15
D gene: .
CDR3 DNA: TGTGCCACCAGCAGAGAGAAGGGGGGTAGGACCGGGGAGCTGTTTTTT
CDR3 protein: CATSREKGGRTGELFF

J gene: TRBJ1-1
clone size: .
V gene: TRBV3-1
D gene: .
CDR3 DNA: TGTGCCAGCAGCCGAGTGGGGAACACTGAAGCTTTCTTT
CDR3 protein: CASSRVGNTEAFF

J gene: TRBJ2-1
clone size: .
V gene: TRBV18
D gene: .
CDR3 DNA: TGTGCCAGCTCACCAAGTGAGCGGCGAATTTACAATGAGCAGTTCTTC
CDR3 protein: CASSPSERRIYNEQFF

J gene: TRBJ2-1
clone size: .
V gene: TRBV4-3
D gene: TRBD2
CDR3 DNA: TGCGCCAGCAGCCAAGATGTGCCTAGCGGGAGGAGGTATGAGCAGTTCTTC
CDR3 protein: CASSQDVPSGRRYEQFF